This T cell receptor beta chain was found in a study of vaccination effects on CD4 cells after COVID-19. Overall study: Each participant was administered two doses of either the BNT162b2 or the mRNA-1273 vaccine.

Under the ViraFEST assay, PBMC were stimulated with viral peptide pools so that antigen-specific CD4+ T cells expanded. Sequencing was performed afterwards. Between days 10 and 11 of culture, CD4+ T cells were separated out. Some clones are missing from TCRdb's copy, which holds only in-frame ones; the method was immunoSEQ multiplex PCR. This table holds approximately 54,000 clones, roughly 80% found once. As concerns this clone: The target antigen is unknown.

The study, taken as a whole, reports: Healthy vaccinees' vaccine-induced clones included only 1 of 255 that recognized common cold coronaviruses. Clones of infection and vaccine origin contracted markedly late after vaccination.

Germline assignment: CDR1 SGHRS and CDR2 YFSETQ. The CDR3 length is 17 residues. The ends were cut back, 2 bases at V and 5 bases at J, with 19 bases in the middle. Here the sequenced sample was CD4+ T cells from PBMCs cultured with HCoV-229E spike peptides, taken before COVID-19 vaccination. The genes are TRBV5-1 and TRBJ2-2; D remains unclear. The receptor's source is a human donor who received a COVID-19 vaccine. The CDR3 region is CASSLTTGSFYTGELFF. CDR3 DNA: TGCGCCAGCAGCTTAACTACCGGGTCCTTCTATACCGGGGAGCTGTTTTTT.